This T cell receptor beta chain was retrieved from a study of T cell responses to AZD1222 COVID-19 vaccine (dated by TCRdb to the early 2020s). Study-level background: Because spike-specific TCR depth and breadth did not differ between the two schedules, AZD1222 recipients who got a second dose at roughly 4 weeks were pooled with those who got a second dose at roughly 12 weeks. TCR sequencing covered about 230 trial participants: roughly 200 given two doses of AZD1222 and approximately 26 given two doses of MenACWY control vaccine. Trial participants were enrolled by age into subgroups of 18-55, 56-69 and 70-plus years, and around 140, 26 and 57 TCR-sequenced participants, respectively, were included in these subgroups. Paper-wide results and their limitations: In the small 56-69-year group, the increase in depth fell short of significance, most likely because of low power. Conclusions about previously exposed vaccinees are limited because only 5 or 6 AZD1222 recipients were SARS-CoV-2 seropositive at baseline. Because no day 14 peak-response samples were available, repertoires were characterized only after the peak T cell response. Reportedly, close to half of the unique spike-specific TCRs recognized epitopes lying outside the regions that are mutated in the B.1.351 and B.1.1.7 variants. Participants were mostly white British, with more females than males. The authors suggested clonal diversity may have been underestimated. After two AZD1222 doses, both the breadth and the depth of spike-specific TCRs were significantly higher than at day 0 and than in MenACWY recipients. The vaccine-associated CD4 TCRs covered the entire spike protein, and the dominant responses fell in regions 160-218 and 743-854.

Comment on this clone: Its specific antigen is unknown. The record has no base qualities; no much larger clone is one base away.

The label giving this sample's time point can be read as: baseline before first vaccination. Vaccinee samples were obtained from the UK trials COV001 and COV002, which included a single-blind randomized controlled phase 2/3 trial of AZD1222 (ChAdOx1 nCoV-19) in healthy adults. For TCRbeta chain sequencing, PBMC samples from trial participants were taken at day 0 and at day 28 after the second dose. The CDR3 regions of human TCRbeta chains were analyzed by immunosequencing. In the original analysis: TCRs in the repertoires were compared against a reference library of SARS-CoV-2-specific TCRs that had been generated with the MIRA antigen-specificity platform. Breadth was defined as the fraction of unique TCRs that were SARS-CoV-2-associated, and depth was defined as the fraction of total T cells that were SARS-CoV-2-associated. Using the MIRA data, every spike-specific TCR was mapped to the spike region that the TCR reacted to and assigned to either a CD4 or a CD8 class. Log10-transformed breadth and depth values were compared by one-way ANOVA with Sidak's multiple comparisons tests. TCRdb's version of the immuneACCESS table is confined to in-frame rearrangements and falls short of the full clone set. An unresolved V gene accounts for under half of the shortfall where checked; the remainder is of unknown origin. V, J and clone size reflect that table, while D and trimming were determined from the DNA. Present in this sample are approximately 110,000 clones, about 88% of which were seen just once. The ten largest account for roughly 4% of the sample.

The CDR3 holds 19 amino acids from the cysteine to the phenylalanine. The read is trimmed to its CDR3 DNA, 57 bases read in frame from base 1. Trimming takes 4 bases off V and 2 bases off J; junction bases not matched to a gene: 17. CDR1 and CDR2 (LNHDA, SQIVND) derive from the germline V gene (reference sequence). The V and J segments used are TRBV19 and TRBJ1-5; 7 central nucleotides agree with TRBD1. Sample: peripheral blood, taken on day 0 of AZD1222 vaccination. The sequence was obtained from an adult in good health. CDR3 reads: CASSTLTGNFPYGNQPQHF. The nucleotides read TGTGCCAGTAGTACCTTGACAGGGAACTTTCCCTATGGCAATCAGCCCCAGCATTTT.